This is a list of T cell receptor beta chains from one sample in a study of control samples from healthy donors and cancer patients. The data were produced by immunoSEQ multiplex PCR, yet TCRdb's version contains in-frame clones alone and is incomplete. This sample has around 180,000 clones; about 86% occur once, and the top ten carry 4.5% to 6%. The sequenced sample was blood. The receptor set was obtained from a woman aged 30 to 39 in good health. CDR3s leave out the opening cysteine and the closing phenylalanine or tryptophan.

v_gene	j_gene	CDR3aa
TRBV6-5	TRBJ2-7	ASSSLMGAYEQY
TRBV19	TRBJ2-1	ASSMAGLASYNEQF
TRBV25-1	TRBJ2-2	AKRVGGWLTGELF
TRBV7-9	TRBJ1-5	ASSLRRTGRNQPQH
TRBV19	TRBJ1-3	ASSIVGSGNTIY
TRBV28	TRBJ1-1	ASSGRGTGTEAF
TRBV7-9	TRBJ2-7	ASSLEGALAVQY
TRBV5-1	TRBJ2-3	ASSTPGLGDTQY
TRBV10-1	TRBJ2-1	ASNSASEQF
TRBV7-9	TRBJ1-1	ASSPRTAMNTEAF
TRBV24-1	TRBJ2-7	ATSVRTGINYEQY
TRBV21-1	TRBJ1-5	ASSKGGGQPQH
TRBV3-1/TRBV3-2	TRBJ2-7	ASSLSQGAYEQY
TRBV7-9	TRBJ2-1	ASSPPMFSGRHEQF
TRBV6-1	TRBJ2-1	ASSGQQAPGNGEQF
TRBV2	TRBJ1-4	ASSDRGARDEKLF
TRBV11-1	TRBJ1-1	ASSLDRGDSF
TRBV28	TRBJ1-3	ASSFWEISGNTIY
TRBV19	TRBJ1-1	ASSLDRIVNTEAF
TRBV6-6	TRBJ1-1	ASSYGATEAF
TRBV9	TRBJ1-3	ASSEIGQGNTIY
TRBV27	TRBJ2-1	ATSSSGGWEQF
TRBV13	TRBJ1-1	ASSLSVNTEAF
TRBV7-9	TRBJ2-5	ASSRVGVGQETQY
TRBV5-5	TRBJ1-1	ASSLGRGAEAF
TRBV19	TRBJ1-5	ASSIGQGPGPQH
TRBV11-2	TRBJ2-3	ASSLRIGSTDTQY
TRBV21-1	TRBJ1-1	ASSGGYDSLEAF
TRBV5-1	TRBJ2-3	ASSSSGGTDTQY
TRBV30	TRBJ1-2	AWRPPDRNGYT
TRBV6-6	TRBJ2-1	ASRSTGTGENEQF
TRBV9	TRBJ1-6	ASSPEAFSSYNSPLH
TRBV6-1	TRBJ1-5	ASSEAENSNQPQH
TRBV7-7	TRBJ2-2	ASSPWRTGGLGTGELF
TRBV19	TRBJ2-1	ASRLAGVGGEQF
TRBV6-6	TRBJ1-2	ASSYEGGRDYGYT
TRBV9	TRBJ1-5	ASSGREGSNQPQH
TRBV4-1	TRBJ2-2	ASSLLAGGGTGELF
TRBV5-1	TRBJ2-1	ASSSSDAPSYNEQF
TRBV28	TRBJ1-2	ASSNPGGGYT
TRBV11-3	TRBJ2-7	ASSFGDGEQY
TRBV9	TRBJ2-5	ASSVRDSGSETQY
TRBV2	TRBJ1-1	ASSALWRATEAF
TRBV2	TRBJ1-4	ASTGTGVEEKLF
TRBV3-1/TRBV3-2	TRBJ1-1	ASSQDQTRTAF